This TCR beta chain was recorded in a study of T cells in women clearing cervical HPV infection. Study-wide results and caveats: Unknown T-cell numbers per sample may underlie the richness differences.

Concerning this clone: Its cognate antigen is unknown. The CDR3 is cut off 3 residues early in the read; its end comes from the germline J gene.

Sequencing was performed with immunoSEQ multiplex PCR; in TCRdb, only in-frame clones are kept and a portion is missing. The sample holds around 22,000 clones. Per the germline V gene, CDR1 is SGHAT and CDR2 is FQNNGV. The CDR3 totals 14 residues. The V and J ends lost 3 bases and 4 bases respectively, with 13 bases between them. The chain recombines TRBV11-2 with TRBJ2-7; maybe TRBD2 (5 bases). This receptor was identified in a woman between 18 and 69 years old with a cervical HPV16 infection that either progressed to CIN3+ or cleared (not recorded which). Material for sequencing was blood buffy coat. This CDR3 reads CASSFWTLGYEQYF. CDR3 DNA (partial): TGTGCCAGCAGCTTCTGGACTTTAGGGTACGAG.